The clone carrying this TCR beta chain was seen a handful of times. Alongside a J-beta primer mix, a sample-barcoded 5' primer served in a second PCR lasting 7 to 11 cycles. TCRdb itself ran the 5' RACE reads through MiXCR, one entry per CDR3 protein. Among 550,000 to 750,000 distinct CDR3 sequences, around 21% were seen once, and the ten largest hold 3% to 4%. This sample was included in a study of blood T cells in healthy people across ages. V lost 2 bases and J lost 4, with 15 bases in between. Germline V gene data show CDR1 as MDHEN and CDR2 as SYDVKM. There are 16 residues in the CDR3. The sequencing input was blood. This clonotype was sampled from a man between 65 and 85 years old in good health. The rearrangement joins TRBV28 to TRBJ2-4, with D tentatively TRBD1 (7 bases). The CDR3 reads CASSLKAGGLKNIQYF. CDR3 DNA sequence: TGTGCCAGCAGTTTAAAGGCAGGGGGGCTGAAAAACATTCAGTACTTC.